Below, 10 T cell receptor beta chains from the same sample are listed, as sequenced in a study of CD8 T cells in ankylosing spondylitis. Overall study findings and caveats: A TCR beta motif made of 7 to 9 highly homologous variants seemed typical of ankylosing spondylitis blood.

MiXCR, run by TCRdb on the 5' RACE reads, gives a single entry per CDR3 protein. The profile covers about 330,000 distinct CDR3 sequences, with 6.5% to 10% appearing a single time and more than 12% taken by the ten largest. Their cognate antigens are unknown. Material: blood, either unsorted or a sorted T cell fraction (not recorded which). The receptors come from a male donor with ankylosing spondylitis.

This clonotype was detected a few times. The rearrangement uses TRBV7-9 and TRBJ2-1; a weak D match, TRBD2 (5 bases). The CDR3 has 14 residues. Deletions cut 5 bases from V and 3 bases from J, with 11 bases between. The germline V gene has CDR1 SEHNR and CDR2 FQNEAQ (reference sequence). CDR3 DNA sequence: TGTGCCAGCAGCCCCGGGGTCGGCTACAATGAGCAGTTCTTC. Translation gives CASSPGVGYNEQFF.

This clonotype was seen many times. The V call is TRBV6-6, the J call TRBJ2-5; D unclear. V was trimmed by 0 bases and J by 2 bases, leaving 4 bases between them. The germline V gene has CDR1 MNHNY and CDR2 SVGAGI (reference sequence). The CDR3 is 13 amino acids. CDR3 residues: CASSYSKQETQYF. The CDR3 coding sequence is TGTGCCAGCAGTTACTCCAAACAAGAGACCCAGTACTTC.

This sequence joins TRBV12-3 or TRBV12-4 and TRBJ2-3; 7 nucleotides align to TRBD2. CDR3 size: 15 residues. Losses at the gene ends were 5 bases for V and 1 base for J; bases not matched to a gene: 6. The CDR3 protein is CASSPAGVGTDTQYF. The CDR3 bases are TGTGCCAGCAGTCCTGCGGGAGTGGGCACAGATACGCAGTATTTT.

This clonotype has a count of ten or more. The chain links TRBV29-1 to TRBJ2-2; no firm D call. Germline lookup yields CDR1 SQVTM and CDR2 ANQGSEA. Trimming took off 5 bases at V and 1 base at J, with 2 bases between the two ends. The CDR3 runs 11 residues. The CDR3 loop is CSVQNTGELFF. CDR3 in DNA: TGCAGCGTTCAGAACACCGGGGAGCTGTTTTTT.

V gene TRBV10-3 combines with J gene TRBJ2-7; TRBD1 matches 8 bases. The CDR3 runs to 18 residues. V lost 1 base to trimming and J lost 9 bases; unmatched junction nucleotides: 20. Germline-derived CDR1 and CDR2 are ENHRY and SYGVKD. The CDR3 sequence is CAISEYHPQGASGSGQYF. The CDR3 DNA is TGTGCCATCAGTGAGTACCACCCGCAGGGGGCGTCGGGAAGCGGGCAGTACTTC.

This clonotype was counted between two and nine times. The genes are TRBV18 and TRBJ1-2; 7 positions match TRBD1. The CDR3 consists of 17 residues. Germline CDR1 is KGHSH and CDR2 is LQKENI. V gave up 2 bases and J gave up 0 bases; unmatched junction bases: 9. In DNA form, the CDR3 reads TGTGCCAGCTCACCAACCGGGGGACAGCAACCTAACTATGGCTACACCTTC. Residues: CASSPTGGQQPNYGYTF.

This clonotype was observed a few times. The V and J genes are TRBV9 and TRBJ1-2; 7 bases line up with TRBD1. There are 15 residues in the CDR3. Trimming cost V 3 bases and J 10 bases; bases outside gene matches: 15. Germline V gene sequence: CDR1 SGDLS, CDR2 YYNGEE. The CDR3 DNA is TGTGCCAGCAGCGGACGACTCGGGACAGACGCCTTCTACACCTTC. It encodes CASSGRLGTDAFYTF.

The rearrangement links TRBV29-1 to TRBJ2-1; D is undetermined. CDR1 is SQVTM, CDR2 ANQGSEA, per germline. Trimming left V 6 bases short and J 6 bases short, with 9 bases between. The CDR3 contains 11 residues. The CDR3 is CSVRAGNEQFF. The CDR3 nucleotides read TGCAGCGTCCGAGCCGGCAATGAGCAGTTCTTC.

This chain connects TRBV7-8 to TRBJ2-1, with D perhaps TRBD2 (6 bases). The CDR3 spans 17 residues. Trimming took 5 bases from V and 8 from J, leaving 25 bases between them. CDR1 and CDR2 (germline): SGHVS, FQNEAQ. In DNA, the CDR3 is TGTGCCAGCAGCCCACAAGGCCAGGGAACTCGCGGGGATGAGCAGTTCTTC. It yields the protein CASSPQGQGTRGDEQFF.

This clonotype was recorded at least ten times. The genes are TRBV29-1 and TRBJ2-7; TRBD2 might be the D (5 bases). In germline, CDR1 is SQVTM, CDR2 ANQGSEA. There are 14 residues in the CDR3. The V gene lost 0 bases and the J gene lost 7 bases, with 16 bases spanning the gap. CDR3 sequence reads: CSVEEGPGRWEQYF. The CDR3 DNA is TGCAGCGTTGAAGAGGGTCCGGGAAGGTGGGAGCAGTACTTC.